This is a list of T cell receptor beta chains from one sample in a study of T cell responses to AZD1222 COVID-19 vaccine. Clones were sequenced by immunoSEQ multiplex PCR, and TCRdb holds only the in-frame ones, with some missing. The sample consists of approximately 120,000 clones, approximately 89% of them appearing once. This specimen consisted of peripheral blood, obtained 28 days after the second AZD1222 dose. These receptors originate from an adult who received the AZD1222 COVID-19 vaccine. Each CDR3 is given with its conserved first and last residue. Each record gives: V gene, CDR3 protein.

TRBV19,CASSIGGRSETQYF
TRBV4-3,CASSQEGGNTEAFF
TRBV5-6,CASSLSGAWTEAFF
TRBV4-1,CASSQEISPPSTDTQYF
TRBV21-1,CASSKERLVEGNTIYF
TRBV4-3,CASSQEGSGGYYEQYF
TRBV4-3,CASSQEIGPTGAYEQYF
TRBV7-9,CASSSDRMSYNEQFF
TRBV5-4,CASTYDGNTEAFF
TRBV28,CASSQGDRETQYF
TRBV5-4,CASSLSSGRNIQYF
TRBV27,CASSLRLAGANEQFF
TRBV19,CASSIFDTQYF
TRBV5-6,CASSSGWDRVYEQYF
TRBV9,CASSASLDYRDEQYF
TRBV5-1,CASSGSGTSHIPRHYEQYF
TRBV7-9,CASSPTGQANSPLHF
TRBV5-1,CASSQGDPTPFF
TRBV28,CASRSSGAFSYNEQFF
TRBV6-2/TRBV6-3,CASSYWGGELFF
TRBV12-3/TRBV12-4,CASSLLVNTQYF
TRBV7-6,CASSFGLAGGLAYNEQFF
TRBV5-4,CASSSGTSSETQYF
TRBV19,CASRRGNPNTEAFF
TRBV7-9,CASSLAMFIGSHTEAFF
TRBV6-2/TRBV6-3,CASSPTGPNQPQHF
TRBV30,CAWSRSGVTEAFF
TRBV7-9,CASSFNLNQPQHF
TRBV5-1,CATRPRTGPYEQFF
TRBV7-9,CASSLDHGRHSGNTIYF
TRBV6-5,CASSYPTGSNEQFF
TRBV4-1,CASSQDQGMALHF
TRBV5-1,CASSLGDGGPGNTIYF
TRBV19,CASSENRASNSPLHF
TRBV9,CASSDSGGTGNTIYF
TRBV4-3,CASSQVSQLNTGELFF
TRBV20-1,CSASVGTQPQHF
TRBV5-1,CASSTTGGSQPQHF
TRBV5-1,CASSLRDRAYNEQFF
TRBV6-5,CAIHGGGEQFF